The T cell receptor (beta chain) under discussion was sequenced for a study of blood T cell repertoires in COVID-19. Authors' processing steps: How many nucleated cells were present was estimated from reference gene primer amplification. Using immunoSEQ multiplex PCR, the repertoire was profiled, and TCRdb retains in-frame clones only, with some absent. V and J calls plus clone size are reproduced from that table; the DNA served to infer D and trimming. The sample includes about 430,000 clones, 80% to 90% of them seen just once. The germline V gene has CDR1 MNHEY and CDR2 SVGEGT. The CDR3 runs to 13 residues. The ends were cut back, 5 bases at V and 7 bases at J, with 11 bases in the middle.

Material: PBMCs or T cells enriched from blood (not recorded which). The sequence was obtained from a man younger than 45 who had recovered from COVID-19. J is TRBJ1-4 and V is TRBV6-2 or TRBV6-3; D remains unclear. The CDR3 spells CASSRGSGEKLFF. CDR3 bases: TGTGCCAGCAGTCGAGGGAGTGGTGAAAAACTGTTTTTT.